Listed below are T cell receptor beta chains from one sample, sequenced in a study of regulatory T cells in long-lasting Graves disease. One entry per CDR3 protein results from TCRdb running MiXCR on the multiplex PCR reads. The repertoire holds approximately 350,000 distinct CDR3 sequences, with 16% as singletons. In addition, the sample was reused for a study of T cells in Graves' hyperthyroidism and ophthalmopathy.

Sequencing used peripheral blood mononuclear cells (PBMCs), obtained at new diagnosis, from a patient treated with antithyroid drugs. The receptors were gathered from a man in his forties or fifties with Graves disease. Each CDR3 is given without its conserved first and last residue. Clone size appears in some rows only: once, few, many, or a class for an expanded clone.

j_call clone_size v_call cdr3_length cdr3_aa
TRBJ2-7 few TRBV20-1 12 SASRQPGSYEQY
TRBJ1-1 many TRBV4-1 16 ASSQRDRGRRKNTEAF
TRBJ1-5 NA TRBV2 12 ASSEELSNQPQH
TRBJ2-3 many TRBV27 12 ASSDWGLRDTQY
TRBJ2-5 many TRBV12-3/TRBV12-4 15 ASSFDSGPLKEETQY
TRBJ1-6 many TRBV30 9 AWSVAGSYH
TRBJ2-4 NA TRBV5-6 15 ASSFYVQGMGKNIQY
TRBJ2-3 many TRBV12-5 13 ASGKTSGHTDTQY
TRBJ1-4 few TRBV7-9 11 ASSLAGWEKLF
TRBJ2-5 many TRBV5-6 12 ASSLGVTLETQY
TRBJ1-1 many TRBV28 10 ASSLSRGVAF
TRBJ2-7 many TRBV7-3 13 ASSIGGAHSYEQY
TRBJ2-5 many TRBV24-1 10 ATRGSGETQY
TRBJ1-5 many TRBV5-1 13 ASSLGGARDQPQH
TRBJ2-7 few TRBV7-3 11 ASSPAEGAEQY
TRBJ1-6 many TRBV3-1 11 ASSQYRGDPLH
TRBJ1-1 NA TRBV10-2 14 ASSGQGKGVNTEAF
TRBJ1-1 many TRBV2 11 ASSGGRGTEAF
TRBJ1-2 many TRBV27 13 ASSSDTSTGHGYT
TRBJ2-7 many TRBV18 13 ASSPLGDRAREQY
TRBJ1-5 many TRBV6-2/TRBV6-3 12 ASRTGAGVQPQH
TRBJ2-5 NA TRBV9 13 ASSSRGGGYETQY
TRBJ1-2 NA TRBV28 10 ASRQFNYGYT
TRBJ2-1 many TRBV6-1 11 ASSPTRGNEQF
TRBJ2-7 few TRBV27 13 ASRARQAFSYEQY
TRBJ1-4 many TRBV2 11 AVMGGVNEKLF
TRBJ2-7 many TRBV10-3 12 AIRTGRQSHEQY
TRBJ1-2 many TRBV10-3 13 AISGSGPFGGGYT
TRBJ1-1 many TRBV5-1 12 ASSSGQLYTEAF